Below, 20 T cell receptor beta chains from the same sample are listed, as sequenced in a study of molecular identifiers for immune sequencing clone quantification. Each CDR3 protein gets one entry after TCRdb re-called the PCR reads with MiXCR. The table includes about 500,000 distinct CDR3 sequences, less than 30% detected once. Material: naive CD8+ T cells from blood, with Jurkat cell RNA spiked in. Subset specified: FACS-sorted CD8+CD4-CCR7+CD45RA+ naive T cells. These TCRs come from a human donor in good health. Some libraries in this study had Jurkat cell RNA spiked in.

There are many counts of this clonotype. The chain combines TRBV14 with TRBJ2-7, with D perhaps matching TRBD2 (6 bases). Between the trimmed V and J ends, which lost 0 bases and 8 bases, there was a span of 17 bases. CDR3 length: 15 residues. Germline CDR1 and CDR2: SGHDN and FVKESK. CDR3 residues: CASSQDVALRGQQYF. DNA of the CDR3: TGTGCCAGCAGCCAAGACGTAGCTTTGCGGGGCCAGCAGTACTTC.

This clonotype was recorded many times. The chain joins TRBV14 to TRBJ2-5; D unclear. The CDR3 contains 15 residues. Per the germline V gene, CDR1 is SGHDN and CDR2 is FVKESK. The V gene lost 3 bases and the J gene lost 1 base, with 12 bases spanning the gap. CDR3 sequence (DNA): TGTGCCAGCAGCCATGCGCAGGAGCCCCAAGAGACCCAGTACTTC. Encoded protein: CASSHAQEPQETQYF. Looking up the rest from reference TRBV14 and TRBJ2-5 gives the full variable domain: EAGVTQFPSHSVIEKGQTVTLRCDPISGHDNLYWYRRVMGKEIKFLLHFVKESKQDESGMPNNRFLAERTGGTYSTLKVQPAELEDSGVYFCASSHAQEPQETQYFGPGTRLLVL.

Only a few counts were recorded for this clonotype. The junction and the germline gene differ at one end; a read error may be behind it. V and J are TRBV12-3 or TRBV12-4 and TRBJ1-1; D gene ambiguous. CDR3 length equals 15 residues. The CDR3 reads CASSLYARPNAEAFF. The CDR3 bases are TGTGCCAGCAGTTTGTATGCTCGGCCGAACGCTGAAGCTTTCTTT.

CDR3 in amino acids: CSARAQGGNQPQHF. Written as DNA, the CDR3 is TGCAGTGCCCGGGCCCAGGGAGGCAATCAGCCCCAGCATTTT. The chain carries TRBV20-1 and TRBJ1-5; a possible D gene is TRBD1 (5 bases). Germline CDR1 reads DFQATT; CDR2 reads SNEGSKA (reference sequence). V was cut by 6 bases and J by 2 bases, with 14 bases left in between. This CDR3 comprises 14 residues.

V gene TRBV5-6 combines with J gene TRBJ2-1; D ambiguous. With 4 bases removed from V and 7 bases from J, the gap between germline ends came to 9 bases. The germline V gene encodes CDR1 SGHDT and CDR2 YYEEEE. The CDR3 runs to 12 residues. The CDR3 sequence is CASSPTTNEQFF. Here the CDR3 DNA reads TGTGCCAGCAGCCCCACTACTAATGAGCAGTTCTTC.

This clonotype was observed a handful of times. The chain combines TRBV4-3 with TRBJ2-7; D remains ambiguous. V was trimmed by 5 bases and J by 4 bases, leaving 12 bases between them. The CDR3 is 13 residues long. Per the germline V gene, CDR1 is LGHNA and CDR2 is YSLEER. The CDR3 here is CASSKGRSYEQYF. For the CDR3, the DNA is TGCGCCAGCAGCAAAGGCCGGTCGTACGAGCAGTACTTC.

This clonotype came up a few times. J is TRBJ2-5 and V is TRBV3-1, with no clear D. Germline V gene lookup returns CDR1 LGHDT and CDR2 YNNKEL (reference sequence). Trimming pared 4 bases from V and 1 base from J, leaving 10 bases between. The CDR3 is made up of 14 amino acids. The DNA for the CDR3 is TGTGCCAGCAGCCTCTCAGAATCCCAAGAGACCCAGTACTTC. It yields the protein CASSLSESQETQYF.

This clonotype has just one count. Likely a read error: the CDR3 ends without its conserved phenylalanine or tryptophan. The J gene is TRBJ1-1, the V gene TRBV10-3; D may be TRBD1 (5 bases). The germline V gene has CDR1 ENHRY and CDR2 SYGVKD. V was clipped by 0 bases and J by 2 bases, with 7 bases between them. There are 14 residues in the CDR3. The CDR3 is CAISESGANTEAFL. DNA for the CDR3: TGTGCCATCAGTGAGTCAGGGGCAAACACTGAAGCTTTCCTT.

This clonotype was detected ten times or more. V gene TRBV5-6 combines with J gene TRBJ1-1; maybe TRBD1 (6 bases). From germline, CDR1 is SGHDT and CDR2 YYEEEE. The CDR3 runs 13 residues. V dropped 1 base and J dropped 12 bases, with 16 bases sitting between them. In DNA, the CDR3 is TGTGCCAGCAGCTTGTTCGGCGGACAGCGAACTTTCTTT. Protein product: CASSLFGGQRTFF.

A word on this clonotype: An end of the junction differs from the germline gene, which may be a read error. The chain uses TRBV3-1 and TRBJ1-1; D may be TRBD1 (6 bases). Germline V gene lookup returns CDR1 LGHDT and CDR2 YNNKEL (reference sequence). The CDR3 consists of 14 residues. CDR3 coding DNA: TGTGCCAGCAGGGGGGCCATTTTGAACACTGAAGCTCTCTTT. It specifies CASRGAILNTEALF.

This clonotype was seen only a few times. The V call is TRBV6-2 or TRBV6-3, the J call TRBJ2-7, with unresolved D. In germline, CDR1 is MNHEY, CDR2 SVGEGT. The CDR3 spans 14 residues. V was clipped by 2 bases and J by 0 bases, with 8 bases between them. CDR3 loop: CASSYDTSSYEQYF. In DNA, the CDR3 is TGTGCCAGCAGTTACGACACAAGCTCCTACGAGCAGTACTTC.

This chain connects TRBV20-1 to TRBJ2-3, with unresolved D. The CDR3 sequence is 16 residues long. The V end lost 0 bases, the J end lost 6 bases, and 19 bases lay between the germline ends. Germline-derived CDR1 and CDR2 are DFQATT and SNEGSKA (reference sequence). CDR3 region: CSARDVARLNFDTQYF. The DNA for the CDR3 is TGCAGTGCTAGAGATGTCGCTAGATTAAATTTTGATACGCAGTATTTT.

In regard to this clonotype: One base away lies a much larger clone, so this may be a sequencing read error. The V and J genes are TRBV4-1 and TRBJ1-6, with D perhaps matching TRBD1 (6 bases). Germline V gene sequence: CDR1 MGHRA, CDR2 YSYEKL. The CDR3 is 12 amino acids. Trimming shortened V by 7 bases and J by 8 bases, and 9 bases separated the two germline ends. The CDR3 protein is CASNTGHSPLHF. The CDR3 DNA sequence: TGCGCCAGCAACACAGGGCATTCACCCCTCCACTTT.

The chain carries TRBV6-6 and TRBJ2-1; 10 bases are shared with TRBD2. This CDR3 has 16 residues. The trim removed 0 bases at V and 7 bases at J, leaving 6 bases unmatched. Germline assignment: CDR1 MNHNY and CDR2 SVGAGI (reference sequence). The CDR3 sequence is CASSYSTTSGKNEQFF. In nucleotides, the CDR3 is TGTGCCAGCAGTTACTCGACCACTAGCGGGAAGAATGAGCAGTTCTTC.

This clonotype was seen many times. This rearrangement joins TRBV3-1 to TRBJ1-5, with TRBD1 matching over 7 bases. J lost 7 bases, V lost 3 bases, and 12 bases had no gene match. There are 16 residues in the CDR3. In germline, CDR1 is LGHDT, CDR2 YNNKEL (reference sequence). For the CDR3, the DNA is TGTGCCAGCAGCCACGGGCCGACAGGGAACGGCCAGCCCCAGCATTTT. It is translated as CASSHGPTGNGQPQHF.

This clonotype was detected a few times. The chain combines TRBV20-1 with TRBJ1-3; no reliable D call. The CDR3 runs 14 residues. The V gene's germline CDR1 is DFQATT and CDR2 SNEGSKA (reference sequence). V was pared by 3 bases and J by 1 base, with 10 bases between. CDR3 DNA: TGCAGTGCTAGTCACAGACATTCTGGAAACACCATATATTTT. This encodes CSASHRHSGNTIYF.

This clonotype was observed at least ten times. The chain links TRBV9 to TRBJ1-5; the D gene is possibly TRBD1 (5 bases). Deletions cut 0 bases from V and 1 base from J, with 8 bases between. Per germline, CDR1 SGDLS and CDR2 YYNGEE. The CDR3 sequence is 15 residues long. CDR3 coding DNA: TGTGCCAGCAGCGTAGAAGGGGCAAGCAATCAGCCCCAGCATTTT. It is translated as CASSVEGASNQPQHF.

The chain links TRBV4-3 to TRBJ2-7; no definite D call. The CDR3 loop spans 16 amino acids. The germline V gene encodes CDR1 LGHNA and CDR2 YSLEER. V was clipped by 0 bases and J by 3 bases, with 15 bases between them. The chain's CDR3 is CASSQDMTQRYYEQYF. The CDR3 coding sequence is TGCGCCAGCAGCCAAGATATGACTCAAAGGTACTACGAGCAGTACTTC.

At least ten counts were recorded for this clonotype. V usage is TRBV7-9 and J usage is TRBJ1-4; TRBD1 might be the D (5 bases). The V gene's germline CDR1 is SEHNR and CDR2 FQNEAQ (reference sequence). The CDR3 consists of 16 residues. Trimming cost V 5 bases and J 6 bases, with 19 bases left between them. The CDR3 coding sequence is TGTGCCAGCAGCCCCTGGGGGAGAGGGCCCTATGAAAAACTGTTTTTT. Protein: CASSPWGRGPYEKLFF.

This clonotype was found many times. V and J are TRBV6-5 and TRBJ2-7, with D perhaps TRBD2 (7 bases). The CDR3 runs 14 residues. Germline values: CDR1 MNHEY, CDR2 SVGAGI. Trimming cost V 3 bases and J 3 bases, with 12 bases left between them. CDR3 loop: CASSYRGAGYEQYF. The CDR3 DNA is TGTGCCAGCAGTTATCGGGGGGCGGGCTACGAGCAGTACTTC.